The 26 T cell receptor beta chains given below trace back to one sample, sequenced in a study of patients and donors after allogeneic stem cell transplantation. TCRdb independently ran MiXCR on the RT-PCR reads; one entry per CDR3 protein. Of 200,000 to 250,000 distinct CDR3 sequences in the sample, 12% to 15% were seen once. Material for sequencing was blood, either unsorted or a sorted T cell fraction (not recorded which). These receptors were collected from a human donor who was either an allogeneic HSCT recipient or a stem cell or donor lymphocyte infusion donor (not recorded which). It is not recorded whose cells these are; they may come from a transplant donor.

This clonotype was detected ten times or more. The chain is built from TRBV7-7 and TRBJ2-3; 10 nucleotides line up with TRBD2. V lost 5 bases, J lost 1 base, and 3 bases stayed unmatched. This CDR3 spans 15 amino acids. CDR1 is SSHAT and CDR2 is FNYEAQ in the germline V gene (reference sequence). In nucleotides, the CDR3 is TGTGCCAGCAGCCGAGCGGGAGGGGGCACAGATACGCAGTATTTT. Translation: CASSRAGGGTDTQYF.

The CDR3 here is CASSLTGWAGTGELFF. DNA of the CDR3: TGTGCCAGCAGTCTGACAGGCTGGGCGGGCACCGGGGAGCTGTTTTTT. The chain has TRBV12-3 or TRBV12-4 and TRBJ2-2; weak D call: TRBD1 (6 bases). This CDR3 is 16 amino acids long. V shed 5 bases and J shed 4 bases, with 17 bases lying between them.

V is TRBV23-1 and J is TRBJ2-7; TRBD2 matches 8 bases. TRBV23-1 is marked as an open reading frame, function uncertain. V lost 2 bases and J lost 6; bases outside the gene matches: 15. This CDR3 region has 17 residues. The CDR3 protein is CASSQSLRGAHRCEQYF. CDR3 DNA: TGCGCCAGCAGTCAAAGCCTGCGGGGGGCCCATCGTTGCGAGCAGTACTTC.

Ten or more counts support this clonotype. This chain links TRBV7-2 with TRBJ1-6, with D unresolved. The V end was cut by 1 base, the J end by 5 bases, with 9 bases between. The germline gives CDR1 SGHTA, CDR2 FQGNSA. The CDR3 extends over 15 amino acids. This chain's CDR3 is CASSLVGSNNSPLHF. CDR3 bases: TGTGCCAGCAGCTTAGTCGGCAGTAATAATTCACCCCTCCACTTT.

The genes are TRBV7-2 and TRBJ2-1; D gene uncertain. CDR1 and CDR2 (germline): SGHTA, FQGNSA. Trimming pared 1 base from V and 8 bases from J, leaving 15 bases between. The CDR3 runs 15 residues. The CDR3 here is CASSLGVGSLDEQFF. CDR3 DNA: TGTGCCAGCAGCTTAGGGGTTGGTAGTCTCGATGAGCAGTTCTTC.

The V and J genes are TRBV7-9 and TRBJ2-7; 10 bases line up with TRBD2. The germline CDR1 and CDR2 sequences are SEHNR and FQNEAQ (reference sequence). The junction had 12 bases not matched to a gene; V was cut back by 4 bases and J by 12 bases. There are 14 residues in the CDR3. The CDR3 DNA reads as TGTGCCAGCAGCTCAACGGAATCTAGCGGGAGCGGGTACTTC. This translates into CASSSTESSGSGYF.

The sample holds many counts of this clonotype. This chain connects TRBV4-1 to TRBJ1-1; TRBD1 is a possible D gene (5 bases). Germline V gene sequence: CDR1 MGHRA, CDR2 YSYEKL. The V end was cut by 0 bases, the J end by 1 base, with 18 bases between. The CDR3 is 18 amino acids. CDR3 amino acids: CASSQETESTGTNTEAFF. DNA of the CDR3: TGCGCCAGCAGCCAAGAGACAGAAAGTACGGGCACGAACACTGAAGCTTTCTTT.

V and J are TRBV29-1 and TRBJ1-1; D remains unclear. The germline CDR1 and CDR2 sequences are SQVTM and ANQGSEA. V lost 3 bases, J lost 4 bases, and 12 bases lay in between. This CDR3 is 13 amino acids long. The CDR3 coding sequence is TGCAGCGTTGAGTCGGGCCGCCGCACTGAAGCTTTCTTT. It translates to CSVESGRRTEAFF.

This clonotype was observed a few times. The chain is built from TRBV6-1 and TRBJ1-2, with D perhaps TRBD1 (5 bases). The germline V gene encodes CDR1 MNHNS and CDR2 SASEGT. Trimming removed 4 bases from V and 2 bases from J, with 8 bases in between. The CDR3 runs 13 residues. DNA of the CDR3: TGTGCCAGCAGTGTAACAGGAAACTATGGCTACACCTTC. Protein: CASSVTGNYGYTF.

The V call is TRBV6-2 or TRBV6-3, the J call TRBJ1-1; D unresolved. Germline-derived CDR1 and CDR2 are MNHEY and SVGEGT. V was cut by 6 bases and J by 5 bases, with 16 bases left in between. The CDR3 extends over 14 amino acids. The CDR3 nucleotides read TGTGCCAGCAGACCCGCGGGAGGTTGGACTGAAGCTTTCTTT. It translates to CASRPAGGWTEAFF.

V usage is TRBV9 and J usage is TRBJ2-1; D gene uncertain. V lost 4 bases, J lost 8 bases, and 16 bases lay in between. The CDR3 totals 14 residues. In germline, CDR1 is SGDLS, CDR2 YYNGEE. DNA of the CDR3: TGTGCCAGCAGCCCTCGGTTCTCGTGGGATGAGCAGTTCTTC. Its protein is CASSPRFSWDEQFF.

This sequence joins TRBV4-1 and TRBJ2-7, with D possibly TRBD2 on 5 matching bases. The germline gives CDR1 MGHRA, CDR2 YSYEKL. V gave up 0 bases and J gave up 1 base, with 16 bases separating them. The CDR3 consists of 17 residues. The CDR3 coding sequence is TGCGCCAGCAGCCAAGATCATCTCCGGGGTCAATCCTACGAGCAGTACTTC. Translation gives CASSQDHLRGQSYEQYF.

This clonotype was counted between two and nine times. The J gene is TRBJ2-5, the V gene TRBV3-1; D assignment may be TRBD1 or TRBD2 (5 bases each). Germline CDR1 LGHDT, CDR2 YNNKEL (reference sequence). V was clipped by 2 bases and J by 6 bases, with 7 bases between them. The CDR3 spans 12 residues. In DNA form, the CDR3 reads TGTGCCAGCAGCCAAAGGGACCAGACCCAGTACTTC. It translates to CASSQRDQTQYF.

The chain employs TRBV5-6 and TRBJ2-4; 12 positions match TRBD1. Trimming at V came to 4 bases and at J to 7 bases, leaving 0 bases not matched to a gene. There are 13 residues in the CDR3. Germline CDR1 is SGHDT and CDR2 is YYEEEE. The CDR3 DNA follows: TGTGCCAGCAGCGGGACAGGGGGCAACATTCAGTACTTC. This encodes CASSGTGGNIQYF.

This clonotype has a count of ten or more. The CDR3 nucleotides read TGTGCCAGCAGTAATCACAGGCAAAAGCAAGAGACCCAGTACTTC. This gives the protein CASSNHRQKQETQYF. This chain joins TRBV12-3 or TRBV12-4 and TRBJ2-5; TRBD1 is a possible D gene (5 bases). The CDR3 runs to 15 residues. V gave up 5 bases and J gave up 2 bases, with 15 bases separating them.

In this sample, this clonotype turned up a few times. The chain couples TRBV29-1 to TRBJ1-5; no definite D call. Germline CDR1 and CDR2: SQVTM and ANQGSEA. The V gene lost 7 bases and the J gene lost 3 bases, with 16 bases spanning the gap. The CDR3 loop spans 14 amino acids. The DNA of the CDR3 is TGCAGCGCCCAATGGAACGGAGACAATCAGCCCCAGCATTTT. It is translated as CSAQWNGDNQPQHF. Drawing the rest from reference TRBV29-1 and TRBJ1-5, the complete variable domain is SAVISQKPSRDICQRGTSLTIQCQVDSQVTMMFWYRQQPGQSLTLIATANQGSEATYESGFVIDKFPISRPNLTFSTLTVSNMSPEDSSIYLCSAQWNGDNQPQHFGDGTRLSIL.

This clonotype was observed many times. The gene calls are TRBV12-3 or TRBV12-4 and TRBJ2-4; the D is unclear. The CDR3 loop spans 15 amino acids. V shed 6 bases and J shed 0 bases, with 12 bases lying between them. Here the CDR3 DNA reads TGTGCCAGCAGAATGTCAGAACTAGCCAAAAACATTCAGTACTTC. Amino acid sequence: CASRMSELAKNIQYF.

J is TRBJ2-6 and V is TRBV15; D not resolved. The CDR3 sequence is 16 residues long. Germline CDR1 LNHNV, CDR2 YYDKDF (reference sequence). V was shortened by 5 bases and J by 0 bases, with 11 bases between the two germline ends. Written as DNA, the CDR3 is TGTGCCACCAGCGCGGAAGTAACCTCTGGGGCCAACGTCCTGACTTTC. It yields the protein CATSAEVTSGANVLTF.

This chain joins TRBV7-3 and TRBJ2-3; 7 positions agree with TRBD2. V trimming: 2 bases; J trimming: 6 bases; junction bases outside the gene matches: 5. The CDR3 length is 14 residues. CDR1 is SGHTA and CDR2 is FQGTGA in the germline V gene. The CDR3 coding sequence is TGTGCCAGCAGCTTATCAGCGGGGCGGGATACGCAGTATTTT. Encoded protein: CASSLSAGRDTQYF.

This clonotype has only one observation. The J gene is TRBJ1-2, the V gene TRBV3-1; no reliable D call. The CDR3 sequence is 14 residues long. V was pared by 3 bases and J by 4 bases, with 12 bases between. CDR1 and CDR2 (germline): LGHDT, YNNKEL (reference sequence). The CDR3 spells CASSHQTVAYGYTF. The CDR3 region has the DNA TGTGCCAGCAGCCACCAGACCGTTGCCTATGGCTACACCTTC.

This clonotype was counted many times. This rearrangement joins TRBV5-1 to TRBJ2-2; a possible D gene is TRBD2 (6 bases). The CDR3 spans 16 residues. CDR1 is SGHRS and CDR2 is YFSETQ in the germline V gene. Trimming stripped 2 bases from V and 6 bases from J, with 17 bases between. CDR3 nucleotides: TGCGCCAGCAGCTTAGCCCGGGGAGCTAGCGCCGGGGAGCTGTTTTTT. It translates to CASSLARGASAGELFF.

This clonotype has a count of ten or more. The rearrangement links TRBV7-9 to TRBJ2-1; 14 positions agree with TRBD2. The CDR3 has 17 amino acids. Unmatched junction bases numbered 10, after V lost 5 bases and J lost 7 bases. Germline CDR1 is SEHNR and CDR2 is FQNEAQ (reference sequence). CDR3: CASSLTSGGALGNEQFF. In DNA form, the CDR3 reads TGTGCCAGCAGCCTGACTAGCGGGGGGGCCCTGGGGAATGAGCAGTTCTTC.

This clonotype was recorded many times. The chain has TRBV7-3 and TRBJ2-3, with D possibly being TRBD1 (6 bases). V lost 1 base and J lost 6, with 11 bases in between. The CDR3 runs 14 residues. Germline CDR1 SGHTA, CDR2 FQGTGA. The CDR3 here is CASSLRGPTDTQYF. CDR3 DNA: TGTGCCAGCAGCTTAAGGGGGCCGACGGATACGCAGTATTTT.

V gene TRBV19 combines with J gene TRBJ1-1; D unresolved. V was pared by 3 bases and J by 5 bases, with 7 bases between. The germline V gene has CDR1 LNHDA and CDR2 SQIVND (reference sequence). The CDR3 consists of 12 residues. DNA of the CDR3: TGTGCCAGTAGTATTCGAGAGACTGAAGCTTTCTTT. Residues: CASSIRETEAFF. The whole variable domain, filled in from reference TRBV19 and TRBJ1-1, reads DGGITQSPKYLFRKEGQNVTLSCEQNLNHDAMYWYRQDPGQGLRLIYYSQIVNDFQKGDIAEGYSVSREKKESFPLTVTSAQKNPTAFYLCASSIRETEAFFGQGTRLTVV.

The CDR3 DNA reads TGTGCCAGCAGTTACGGGGGACAAAATCAGCCCCAGCATTTT. Translation: CASSYGGQNQPQHF. V and J are TRBV6-5 and TRBJ1-5, with a tentative D call TRBD1 (6 bases). Looked up from germline, CDR1 is MNHEY and CDR2 is SVGAGI. This CDR3 is built from 14 residues. Trimming took off 2 bases at V and 4 bases at J, with 9 bases between the two ends.

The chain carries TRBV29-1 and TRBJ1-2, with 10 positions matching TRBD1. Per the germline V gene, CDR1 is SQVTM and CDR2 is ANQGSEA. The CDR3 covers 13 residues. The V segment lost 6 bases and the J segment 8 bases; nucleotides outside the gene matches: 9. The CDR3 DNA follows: TGCAGCGTAGGGACAGGGGACGGCTGGGGCTACACCTTC. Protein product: CSVGTGDGWGYTF.